The T cell receptor beta chain described here comes from a study of molecular identifiers for immune sequencing clone quantification. This clonotype was counted at least ten times. Its antigen is not known. Sorting selected naive CD8 T cells with a CD8+CD4-CCR7+CD45RA+ phenotype. The V end lost 2 bases, the J end lost 10 bases, and 7 bases lay between the germline ends. Germline CDR1 is SEHNR and CDR2 is FQNEAQ (reference sequence). This CDR3 region has 11 residues. Findings and caveats of the study: Among 800,000 to 1,000,000 naive cells, as was reported, spiked Jurkat TCR RNA from one cell was detectable.

Both previously described methods and listed TCR primers were employed to make bulk TCR libraries. TCRdb re-analysed the PCR reads in MiXCR, keeping a single row per CDR3 protein. Here the sample spans hundreds of thousands of distinct CDR3 sequences, about 25% being singletons. V is TRBV7-9 and J is TRBJ2-3; no definite D call. The source of this sequence is a human donor in good health. Some libraries in this study had Jurkat cell RNA spiked in. The sequencing input was naive CD8+ T cells from blood, with Jurkat cell RNA spiked in. The subset is: FACS-sorted CD8+CD4-CCR7+CD45RA+ naive T cells. As DNA, the CDR3 is TGTGCCAGCAGCTTATTTGAGGCGCAGTATTTT. Its protein product is CASSLFEAQYF.